Listed below are T cell receptor beta chains from one sample, sequenced in a study of glioma-infiltrating T cells after dendritic cell vaccination. Here immunoSEQ multiplex PCR was the method, and the copy in TCRdb shows in-frame clones only, minus some. This sample has approximately 92,000 clones; over 80% occur once, and the top ten carry 5.4%. The sample consisted of blood, taken after dendritic cell vaccination. Every receptor here comes from a human donor with glioblastoma. Each CDR3 is given with its conserved first and last residue. D genes are given only for firm matches. Clone size appears in some rows only: once, few, many, or a class for an expanded clone.

TRBJ2-7 | TRBV6-5 | TRBD2 | - | 16 | CASSSILAGEYYEQYF | TGTGCCAGCAGTTCGATCCTAGCGGGGGAATACTACGAGCAGTACTTC
TRBJ1-4 | TRBV11-2 | - | - | 18 | CASTLLRGQSATNEKLFF | TGTGCCAGCACCCTACTAAGAGGACAGAGCGCAACTAATGAAAAACTGTTTTTT
TRBJ1-2 | TRBV5-1 | - | few | 12 | CASSFGSDGYTF | TGCGCCAGCAGCTTCGGGTCCGACGGCTACACCTTC
TRBJ1-2 | TRBV6-5 | TRBD1 | - | 13 | CASRQTGLNGYTF | TGTGCCAGCAGACAGACAGGGCTGAATGGCTACACCTTC
TRBJ2-7 | TRBV5-4 | TRBD2 | - | 16 | CASSLGGTSGRAEQYF | TGTGCCAGCAGCTTGGGGGGTACTAGCGGGAGGGCAGAGCAGTACTTC
TRBJ2-7 | TRBV11-2 | - | - | 13 | CASSLIPGNEQYF | TGTGCCAGCAGCTTAATTCCGGGAAACGAGCAGTACTTC
TRBJ2-1 | TRBV10-2 | - | - | 14 | CASSGLGAYNEQFF | TGCGCCAGCAGTGGTCTAGGGGCCTACAATGAGCAGTTCTTC
TRBJ2-2 | TRBV9 | TRBD2 | - | 16 | CASSEPLAGDTGELFF | TGTGCCAGCAGCGAGCCCCTCGCGGGAGACACCGGGGAGCTGTTTTTT
TRBJ2-7 | TRBV7-8 | TRBD2 | - | 13 | CASSGGRGYEQYF | TGTGCCAGCAGCGGAGGGAGGGGTTACGAGCAGTACTTC
TRBJ1-1 | TRBV10-3 | - | - | 16 | CAISREGVGSNTEAFF | TGTGCCATCAGTAGGGAAGGGGTTGGCTCGAACACTGAAGCTTTCTTT
TRBJ2-5 | TRBV18 | - | few | 13 | CASSPGIRETQYF | TGTGCCAGCTCACCCGGGATCAGAGAGACCCAGTACTTC
TRBJ2-1 | TRBV5-1 | - | - | 14 | CASSPGTLGNEQFF | TGCGCCAGCAGCCCGGGAACGTTGGGGAATGAGCAGTTCTTC
TRBJ1-1 | TRBV19 | - | few | 13 | CASLSPGRRGAFF | TGTGCCAGCTTAAGCCCCGGGAGAAGGGGAGCTTTCTTT
TRBJ2-1 | TRBV5-1 | - | - | 14 | CASSLLGLDNEQFF | TGCGCCAGCAGCTTGCTAGGACTGGACAATGAGCAGTTCTTC
TRBJ1-2 | TRBV29-1 | TRBD1 | - | 13 | CSVEGQGIAGYTF | TGCAGCGTTGAGGGACAGGGTATAGCAGGCTACACCTTC
TRBJ1-2 | TRBV28 | TRBD1 | - | 13 | CASSRTGHYGYTF | TGTGCCAGCAGCCGGACAGGGCACTATGGCTACACCTTC
TRBJ2-6 | TRBV25-1 | - | - | 13 | CASSRSGANVLTF | TGTGCCAGCAGTCGTTCTGGGGCCAACGTCCTGACTTTC
TRBJ2-1 | TRBV5-4 | TRBD1 | - | 16 | CASSLGSGGKDNEQFF | TGTGCCAGCAGCTTGGGGTCAGGGGGCAAGGACAATGAGCAGTTCTTC
TRBJ1-1 | TRBV2 | - | - | 13 | CASSGQPNTEAFF | TGTGCCAGCAGTGGACAGCCGAACACTGAAGCTTTCTTT
TRBJ1-4 | TRBV2 | - | - | 14 | CASSVAGGDEKLFF | TGTGCCAGCAGCGTAGCCGGGGGAGATGAAAAACTGTTTTTT
TRBJ2-3 | TRBV7-8 | TRBD2 | - | 17 | CASSLGSAGERTDTQYF | TGTGCCAGCAGCTTAGGTTCAGCGGGAGAGCGTACAGATACGCAGTATTTT
TRBJ2-1 | TRBV2 | TRBD1 | - | 16 | CASTGKTGPSGNEQFF | TGTGCCAGCACCGGAAAGACAGGGCCCTCGGGGAATGAGCAGTTCTTC
TRBJ2-2 | TRBV19 | TRBD2 | - | 16 | CASTPGWRGVQQELFF | TGTGCCAGTACTCCCGGATGGCGGGGGGTCCAACAGGAGCTGTTTTTT
TRBJ2-7 | TRBV14 | - | - | 15 | CASSQGWRGRNEQYF | TGTGCCAGCAGCCAAGGATGGCGGGGGCGAAACGAGCAGTACTTC
TRBJ2-3 | TRBV4-2 | - | - | 13 | CASSPTFTDTQYF | TGTGCCAGCAGCCCGACTTTCACAGATACGCAGTATTTT
TRBJ2-5 | TRBV5-1 | - | once | 14 | CASSLVGRQETQYF | TGCGCCAGCAGCTTGGTTGGCAGGCAAGAGACCCAGTACTTC
TRBJ1-6 | TRBV6-1 | - | - | 13 | CASSEAWEGTLHF | TGTGCCAGCAGTGAAGCGTGGGAGGGAACCCTCCACTTT
TRBJ2-1 | TRBV15 | TRBD2 | - | 16 | CATSRDASGASGEQFF | TGTGCCACCAGCAGAGATGCTAGCGGGGCTTCGGGTGAGCAGTTCTTC
TRBJ2-3 | TRBV6-5 | TRBD2 | - | 15 | CASSWGTSGRDTQYF | TGTGCCAGCAGTTGGGGGACTAGCGGGAGGGATACGCAGTATTTT
TRBJ1-2 | TRBV10-2 | - | - | 15 | CASSERAGISYGYTF | TGCGCCAGCAGTGAGAGGGCAGGGATCAGCTATGGCTACACCTTC
TRBJ1-5 | TRBV2 | - | many | 12 | CASTRGDQPQHF | TGTGCCAGCACCAGGGGCGATCAGCCCCAGCATTTT
TRBJ2-7 | TRBV5-1 | TRBD1 | - | 14 | CASSPTTGGYEQYF | TGCGCCAGCAGCCCGACGACAGGGGGGTACGAGCAGTACTTC
TRBJ2-7 | TRBV6-5 | - | - | 16 | CASSYSRPGQNYEQYF | TGTGCCAGCAGTTACTCGAGGCCTGGACAAAACTACGAGCAGTACTTC
TRBJ1-2 | TRBV4-1 | - | - | 13 | CASSYPAGYGYTF | TGCGCCAGCAGCTACCCAGCAGGCTATGGCTACACCTTC
TRBJ1-5 | TRBV7-9 | TRBD1 | - | 16 | CASSADRGEGNQPQHF | TGTGCCAGCAGCGCTGACAGGGGAGAAGGCAATCAGCCCCAGCATTTT
TRBJ1-1 | TRBV7-9 | TRBD1 | - | 15 | CASSLVTGEGTEAFF | TGTGCCAGCAGCTTGGTGACAGGGGAGGGCACTGAAGCTTTCTTT
TRBJ1-1 | TRBV6-1 | - | - | 14 | CASSIRGMNTEAFF | TGTGCCAGCAGCATAAGGGGCATGAACACTGAAGCTTTCTTT
TRBJ1-1 | TRBV7-8 | TRBD1 | once | 17 | CASSLIPAGTGNTEAFF | TGTGCCAGCAGCCTTATCCCAGCCGGGACAGGGAACACTGAAGCTTTCTTT
TRBJ1-2 | TRBV7-2 | - | - | 15 | CASRASPRGNYGYTF | TGTGCCAGCAGGGCTTCCCCCAGGGGTAACTATGGCTACACCTTC
TRBJ2-3 | TRBV30 | TRBD2 | - | 15 | CAWSSASGSTDTQYF | TGTGCCTGGAGTAGCGCTAGCGGGAGTACAGATACGCAGTATTTT
TRBJ2-7 | TRBV5-4 | - | once | 14 | CASSPTGGFYEQYF | TGTGCCAGCAGCCCCACGGGGGGCTTCTACGAGCAGTACTTC
TRBJ1-1 | TRBV10-2 | - | - | 13 | CASKNSRVTEAFF | TGCGCCAGCAAGAACTCTCGAGTCACTGAAGCTTTCTTT
TRBJ1-5 | TRBV10-3 | TRBD1 | - | 15 | CAISEAGAGGQPQHF | TGTGCCATCAGTGAGGCTGGGGCAGGGGGTCAGCCCCAGCATTTT
TRBJ2-3 | TRBV6-5 | - | once | 15 | CASRVSGLLTDTQYF | TGTGCCAGCAGAGTCTCGGGACTTCTCACAGATACGCAGTATTTT
TRBJ1-2 | TRBV6-6 | TRBD1 | - | 15 | CASSSPGTGGYGYTF | TGTGCCAGCAGTTCGCCAGGGACAGGGGGCTATGGCTACACCTTC